The 32 T cell receptor beta chains listed next were all sequenced from one sample in a study of cytomegalovirus exposure and HLA in healthy donors. PCR primers comprised 60 Vbeta and 13 Jbeta primers. Clones were sequenced by immunoSEQ multiplex PCR, and TCRdb holds only the in-frame ones, with some missing. Seen in this sample are 80,000 to 95,000 clones; the ten most common clones hold around 1.1%. Sequenced input: PBMCs. These receptors came from a woman in her twenties or thirties in good health and CMV-seronegative.

This rearrangement joins TRBV11-2 to TRBJ2-5; 7 bases map to TRBD2. Germline CDR1 and CDR2: SGHAT and FQNNGV. V lost 4 bases and J lost 3; bases outside the gene matches: 5. The CDR3 loop spans 14 amino acids. CDR3 loop: CASSSMREKETQYF. Written as DNA, the CDR3 is TGTGCCAGCAGCTCTATGCGGGAGAAAGAGACCCAGTACTTC. The full variable domain, its missing parts supplied by reference TRBV11-2 and TRBJ2-5, is EAGVAQSPRYKIIEKRQSVAFWCNPISGHATLYWYQQILGQGPKLLIQFQNNGVVDDSQLPKDRFSAERLKGVDSTLKIQPAKLEDSAVYLCASSSMREKETQYFGPGTRLLVL.

J is TRBJ1-5 and V is TRBV15, with unresolved D. CDR1 and CDR2 (germline): LNHNV, YYDKDF (reference sequence). V was clipped by 1 base and J by 0 bases, with 7 bases between them. The CDR3 runs 15 residues. The CDR3 loop reads CATSRAGNSNQPQHF. CDR3 DNA: TGTGCCACCAGCAGAGCGGGAAATAGCAATCAGCCCCAGCATTTT.

The chain is built from TRBV30 and TRBJ2-7, with 7 bases aligning to TRBD2. CDR3 length: 15 residues. CDR1 is GTSNPN, CDR2 SVGIG, per germline (reference sequence). The V gene end was trimmed by 3 bases and the J gene end by 2 bases; junction bases not matched to a gene: 10. Written as DNA, the CDR3 is TGTGCCTGGAGCGGAGGGCGGGGGAGCGCCTACGAGCAGTACTTC. Amino acids: CAWSGGRGSAYEQYF.

The chain recombines TRBV5-1 with TRBJ1-2; D gene unclear. Trimming pared 4 bases from V and 4 bases from J, leaving 14 bases between. Germline V gives CDR1 SGHRS, CDR2 YFSETQ. This CDR3 contains 14 residues. DNA for the CDR3: TGCGCCAGCAGCCTGGAACCCAGCGTCTATGGCTACACCTTC. This sequence encodes CASSLEPSVYGYTF. Based on the CDR3 plus reference TRBV5-1 and TRBJ1-2, the full variable domain is KAGVTQTPRYLIKTRGQQVTLSCSPISGHRSVSWYQQTPGQGLQFLFEYFSETQRNKGNFPGRFSGRQFSNSRSEMNVSTLELGDSALYLCASSLEPSVYGYTFGSGTRLTVV.

This chain uses TRBV29-1 with TRBJ2-1, with TRBD2 identical over 11 bases. Per germline, CDR1 SQVTM and CDR2 ANQGSEA. This CDR3 is 14 amino acids long. With V trimmed by 6 bases and J by 10 bases, 11 bases remained unmatched. In DNA form, the CDR3 reads TGCAGCGTCGCCGGGACTAGCGGCCGAGGGGAGCAGTTCTTC. It encodes CSVAGTSGRGEQFF.

The rearrangement uses TRBV27 and TRBJ1-2, with TRBD1 matching over 7 bases. The CDR3 loop spans 13 amino acids. The V and J ends lost 6 bases and 8 bases, in that order; junction bases with no gene match: 9. Germline V gene sequence: CDR1 MNHEY, CDR2 SMNVEV (reference sequence). CDR3 residues: CASRPDRVGGYTF. CDR3 in DNA: TGTGCCAGCAGACCTGACAGGGTCGGCGGCTACACCTTC.

V is TRBV5-1 and J is TRBJ2-1; D is uncertain. Looked up from germline, CDR1 is SGHRS and CDR2 is YFSETQ. This CDR3 region has 16 residues. Trimming removed 0 bases at V and 0 bases at J, with 10 bases between. The CDR3 sequence: CASSLGSGSSYNEQFF. Written as DNA, the CDR3 is TGCGCCAGCAGCTTGGGATCAGGAAGCTCCTACAATGAGCAGTTCTTC.

A word on this clone: A junction end diverges from the germline sequence, so it may reflect a read error. This chain links TRBV4-1 with TRBJ2-1; D uncertain. Germline V CDR1 and CDR2: MGHRA, YSYEKL. The CDR3 loop spans 15 amino acids. DNA of the CDR3: TGCGCCAGCAGCCAAGATAGGAGCTCCGACAATGAGCAGTTCTTC. Translated, it gives CASSQDRSSDNEQFF.

V usage is TRBV9 and J usage is TRBJ2-7, with 8 positions matching TRBD1. Germline V gives CDR1 SGDLS, CDR2 YYNGEE. V lost 4 bases, J lost 6 bases, and 9 bases stayed unmatched. This CDR3 has 14 residues. This CDR3 is CASSRTGGSGEQYF. The CDR3 DNA reads as TGTGCCAGCAGCCGAACAGGGGGGAGTGGCGAGCAGTACTTC.

The chain combines TRBV5-1 with TRBJ1-2; 11 bases fit TRBD1. The CDR3 runs to 16 residues. The V gene end was trimmed by 4 bases and the J gene end by 3 bases; junction bases not matched to a gene: 8. CDR1 is SGHRS, CDR2 YFSETQ, per germline. CDR3 amino acids: CASSPFPGQGDYGYTF. The CDR3 nucleotides read TGCGCCAGCAGCCCATTTCCGGGACAGGGGGACTATGGCTACACCTTC.

The V call is TRBV19, the J call TRBJ2-7, with D hard to call. The length of the CDR3 is 14 residues. The ends were cut back, 1 base at V and 2 bases at J, with 9 bases in the middle. CDR1 and CDR2 from the germline V gene are LNHDA and SQIVND (reference sequence). CDR3 bases: TGTGCCAGTAGTATAGTTAGCACCGCCTACGAGCAGTACTTC. Encoded protein: CASSIVSTAYEQYF.

Points on this clone: A read error may produce the germline difference seen at one junction end. The genes are TRBV30 and TRBJ2-5; maybe TRBD2 (5 bases). The germline CDR1 and CDR2 sequences are GTSNPN and SVGIG (reference sequence). This CDR3 is 14 amino acids long. DNA for the CDR3: TGTGCCTGGAGGGAGTCAGGAGGAGGAGAGAACCAGTACTTC. It is translated as CAWRESGGGENQYF.

V usage is TRBV6-6 and J usage is TRBJ1-5; 8 bases match TRBD1. Trimming at V came to 6 bases and at J to 6 bases, leaving 4 bases not matched to a gene. The CDR3 runs to 13 residues. In germline, CDR1 is MNHNY, CDR2 SVGAGI (reference sequence). CDR3 sequence: CASRQGASQPQHF. DNA of the CDR3: TGTGCCAGCAGGCAGGGGGCCAGTCAGCCCCAGCATTTT.

The V call is TRBV5-1, the J call TRBJ1-1; TRBD1 matches 9 bases. The CDR3 loop spans 15 amino acids. Germline-derived CDR1 and CDR2 are SGHRS and YFSETQ. J gave up 2 bases and V 4 bases, and 6 bases lay outside the gene matches. The CDR3 DNA is TGCGCCAGCAGCCTACCGGGACAGGGTAACACTGAAGCTTTCTTT. It codes for CASSLPGQGNTEAFF. Based on the CDR3 plus reference TRBV5-1 and TRBJ1-1, the full variable domain is KAGVTQTPRYLIKTRGQQVTLSCSPISGHRSVSWYQQTPGQGLQFLFEYFSETQRNKGNFPGRFSGRQFSNSRSEMNVSTLELGDSALYLCASSLPGQGNTEAFFGQGTRLTVV.

The chain combines TRBV6-1 with TRBJ1-1; 9 positions match TRBD1. This CDR3 is 15 amino acids long. In germline, CDR1 is MNHNS, CDR2 SASEGT. The ends lost 4 bases at V and 6 bases at J; junction bases unmatched: 9. In nucleotides, the CDR3 is TGTGCCAGCAGTGTACTTGTACAGGGGGCCGCTGAAGCTTTCTTT. It specifies CASSVLVQGAAEAFF.

The chain recombines TRBV2 with TRBJ1-4; a weak D match, TRBD1 (5 bases). V lost 6 bases and J 5 bases, leaving 16 bases between the germline ends. Germline CDR1 SNHLY, CDR2 FYNNEI. The CDR3 is 15 amino acids. CDR3 DNA: TGTGCCAGCAGCTATCAAGGGGCGAGGAATGAAAAACTGTTTTTT. It encodes CASSYQGARNEKLFF.

Written as DNA, the CDR3 is TGCGCCAGCAGCATCCCCGGGGGGGGCACTGAAGCTTTCTTT. Translated: CASSIPGGGTEAFF. The chain is built from TRBV5-1 and TRBJ1-1; TRBD1 might be the D (5 bases). This CDR3 is built from 14 residues. V was trimmed by 4 bases and J by 4 bases, leaving 14 bases between them. Germline V gene sequence: CDR1 SGHRS, CDR2 YFSETQ.

The chain recombines TRBV6-5 with TRBJ1-3; TRBD1 aligns across 8 bases. V shed 6 bases, J shed 2 bases, and the junction held 0 bases outside the gene matches. The CDR3 spans 13 residues. Germline-derived CDR1 and CDR2 are MNHEY and SVGAGI. CDR3 bases: TGTGCCAGCAGGGACAGGGCTGGAAACACCATATATTTT. Translating it yields CASRDRAGNTIYF.

The gene calls are TRBV4-2 and TRBJ1-1; 7 bases are a match to TRBD1. V was pared by 0 bases and J by 4 bases, with 5 bases of the junction left unmatched. The CDR3 contains 15 residues. CDR1 and CDR2 (germline): LGHNA, YNFKEQ. The CDR3 here is CASSQETGTVTEAFF. Written as DNA, the CDR3 is TGTGCCAGCAGCCAAGAGACAGGGACGGTCACTGAAGCTTTCTTT.

The CDR3 protein is CAWSLPGQGAFGYTF. DNA of the CDR3: TGTGCCTGGAGTCTCCCGGGACAGGGGGCGTTTGGCTACACCTTC. The chain joins TRBV30 to TRBJ1-2, with TRBD1 identical over 12 bases. The CDR3 runs to 15 residues. Trimming took 2 bases from V and 7 from J; bases not matched to a gene: 8. Germline CDR1 and CDR2: GTSNPN and SVGIG (reference sequence).

J is TRBJ1-5 and V is TRBV19; D ambiguous. This CDR3 contains 16 residues. Germline V gene data show CDR1 as LNHDA and CDR2 as SQIVND (reference sequence). Trimming took 3 bases from V and 1 from J, leaving 13 bases between them. CDR3 loop: CASSMGALGSNQPQHF. The CDR3 region has the DNA TGTGCCAGTAGTATGGGAGCTCTGGGGAGCAATCAGCCCCAGCATTTT.

J is TRBJ2-2 and V is TRBV6-1, with D possibly being TRBD1 (6 bases). Germline V lookup: CDR1 MNHNS, CDR2 SASEGT. The CDR3 loop spans 14 amino acids. V lost 6 bases and J lost 4, with 12 bases in between. The CDR3 DNA follows: TGTGCCAGCAGCTGGGGGCGGGTCACCGGGGAGCTGTTTTTT. Translated: CASSWGRVTGELFF.

The J gene is TRBJ2-3, the V gene TRBV5-1; no definite D call. V gave up 0 bases and J gave up 6 bases, with 8 bases separating them. Germline V gene sequence: CDR1 SGHRS, CDR2 YFSETQ. This CDR3 has 13 amino acids. The CDR3 DNA follows: TGCGCCAGCAGCTTGGAAGGAGTTGATACGCAGTATTTT. This codes for CASSLEGVDTQYF.

The CDR3 loop reads CASSDPYDSLGKLFF. The DNA of the CDR3 is TGTGCCAGCAGTGATCCCTACGACTCCCTTGGGAAACTGTTTTTT. The genes are TRBV25-1 and TRBJ1-4; D is unclear. Germline CDR1 reads MGHDK; CDR2 reads SYGVNS. This CDR3 is 15 amino acids long. V gave up 3 bases and J gave up 11 bases, with 19 bases separating them.

J is TRBJ1-1 and V is TRBV6-1; 10 bases match TRBD1. V shed 4 bases and J 5 bases; nucleotides not matched to a gene: 4. The CDR3 runs to 14 residues. Germline CDR1 is MNHNS and CDR2 is SASEGT. Here the CDR3 reads CASSGQGAYTEAFF. In DNA form, the CDR3 reads TGTGCCAGCAGTGGACAGGGGGCGTATACTGAAGCTTTCTTT.

The chain has TRBV4-1 and TRBJ2-5; 10 bases are a match to TRBD2. The germline CDR1 and CDR2 sequences are MGHRA and YSYEKL. V was clipped by 1 base and J by 4 bases; unmatched bases: 3. The CDR3 has 15 residues. This CDR3 is CASSQGLAGGETQYF. The CDR3 nucleotides read TGCGCCAGCAGCCAAGGGTTAGCGGGAGGAGAGACCCAGTACTTC.

V is TRBV4-1 and J is TRBJ2-7; 9 bases are a match to TRBD2. The junction had 4 bases not matched to a gene; V was cut back by 0 bases and J by 4 bases. The CDR3 runs to 15 residues. The germline gives CDR1 MGHRA, CDR2 YSYEKL. CDR3 in amino acids: CASSQEETSGYEQYF. As DNA, the CDR3 is TGCGCCAGCAGCCAAGAGGAGACTAGCGGATACGAGCAGTACTTC.

The CDR3 DNA sequence: TGTGCCACCAGCAGGTGGACTAGCGGGGCTGACAATGAGCAGTTCTTC. Translated, it gives CATSRWTSGADNEQFF. V and J are TRBV15 and TRBJ2-1; 12 nucleotides line up with TRBD2. This CDR3 is 16 amino acids long. CDR1 is LNHNV and CDR2 is YYDKDF in the germline V gene (reference sequence). V shed 3 bases and J 5 bases; nucleotides not matched to a gene: 5.

The V gene is TRBV14, the J gene TRBJ2-1, with TRBD2 identical over 9 bases. This CDR3 is built from 18 residues. The germline V gene has CDR1 SGHDN and CDR2 FVKESK. The ends lost 1 base at V and 0 bases at J; junction bases unmatched: 7. DNA for the CDR3: TGTGCCAGCAGCCAAGTGGCTAGCGGGGAGAGCTCCTACAATGAGCAGTTCTTC. Translation: CASSQVASGESSYNEQFF.

The V call is TRBV30, the J call TRBJ1-4; no clear D gene. This CDR3 has 15 amino acids. Germline CDR1 reads GTSNPN; CDR2 reads SVGIG (reference sequence). The ends were cut back, 1 base at V and 4 bases at J, with 13 bases in the middle. CDR3: CAWSGVPGGNEKLFF. The CDR3 DNA reads as TGTGCCTGGAGTGGGGTCCCTGGCGGTAATGAAAAACTGTTTTTT.

V is TRBV28 and J is TRBJ2-7; D possibly corresponds to TRBD1 (6 bases). The CDR3 is 13 residues long. Germline V gene sequence: CDR1 MDHEN, CDR2 SYDVKM. Trimming removed 6 bases from V and 3 bases from J, with 12 bases in between. CDR3 in amino acids: CASRAGTNYEQYF. CDR3 nucleotide sequence: TGTGCCAGCAGGGCCGGGACAAACTACGAGCAGTACTTC.

The chain joins TRBV27 to TRBJ2-7, with D possibly TRBD2 on 5 matching bases. V lost 6 bases and J lost 2, with 14 bases in between. The germline V gene has CDR1 MNHEY and CDR2 SMNVEV (reference sequence). The CDR3 spans 14 residues. The CDR3: CASRSIGSAYEQYF. Here the CDR3 DNA reads TGTGCCAGCAGATCCATTGGGAGCGCCTACGAGCAGTACTTC.